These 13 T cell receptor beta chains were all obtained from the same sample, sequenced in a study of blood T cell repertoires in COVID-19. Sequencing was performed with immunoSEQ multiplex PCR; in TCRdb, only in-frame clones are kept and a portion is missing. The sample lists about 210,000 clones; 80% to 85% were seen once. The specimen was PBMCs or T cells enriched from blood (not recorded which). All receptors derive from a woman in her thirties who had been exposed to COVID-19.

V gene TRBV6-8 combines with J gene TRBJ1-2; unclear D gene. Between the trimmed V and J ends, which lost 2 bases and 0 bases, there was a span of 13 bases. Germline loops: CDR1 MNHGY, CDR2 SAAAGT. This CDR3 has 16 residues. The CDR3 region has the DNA TGTGCCAGCAGTTACCAGCGTAGGCCAGCTAACTATGGCTACACCTTC. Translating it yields CASSYQRRPANYGYTF.

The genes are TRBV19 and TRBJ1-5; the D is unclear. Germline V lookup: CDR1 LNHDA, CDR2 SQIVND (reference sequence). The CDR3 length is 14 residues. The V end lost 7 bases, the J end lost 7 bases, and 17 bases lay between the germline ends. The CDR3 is CASNLFPGRQPQHF. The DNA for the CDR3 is TGTGCCAGTAATCTATTTCCGGGGAGGCAGCCCCAGCATTTT.

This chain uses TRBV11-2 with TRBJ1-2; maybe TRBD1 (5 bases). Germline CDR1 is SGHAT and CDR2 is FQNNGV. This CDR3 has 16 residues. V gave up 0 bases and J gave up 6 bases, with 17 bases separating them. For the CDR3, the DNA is TGTGCCAGCAGCTTAGACTTCGTCGCAGGGCGAGATGGCTACACCTTC. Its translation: CASSLDFVAGRDGYTF.

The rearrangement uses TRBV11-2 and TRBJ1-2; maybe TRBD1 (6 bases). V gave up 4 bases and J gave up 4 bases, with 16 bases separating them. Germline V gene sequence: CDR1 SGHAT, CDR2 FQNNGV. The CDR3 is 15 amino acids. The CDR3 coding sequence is TGTGCCAGCAGCTCAGCGGGGGGCTTATCCTATGGCTACACCTTC. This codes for CASSSAGGLSYGYTF.

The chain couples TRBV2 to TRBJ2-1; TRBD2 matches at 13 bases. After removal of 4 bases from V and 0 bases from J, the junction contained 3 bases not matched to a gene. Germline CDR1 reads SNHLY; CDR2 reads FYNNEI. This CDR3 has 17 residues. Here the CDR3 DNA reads TGTGCCAGCAGTGGACTAGCGGGGGGCAGCTCCTACAATGAGCAGTTCTTC. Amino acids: CASSGLAGGSSYNEQFF.

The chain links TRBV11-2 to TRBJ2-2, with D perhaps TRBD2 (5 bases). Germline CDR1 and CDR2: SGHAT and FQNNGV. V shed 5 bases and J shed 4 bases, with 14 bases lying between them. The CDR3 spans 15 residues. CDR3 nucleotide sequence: TGTGCCAGCAGCCCCCGGGAAGCGAGCACCGGGGAGCTGTTTTTT. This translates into CASSPREASTGELFF.

DNA of the CDR3: TGTGCCAGTAGTGAACGAGAGATTCAGCCCCAGCATTTT. Protein product: CASSEREIQPQHF. The chain has TRBV19 and TRBJ1-5, with unresolved D. With 5 bases removed from V and 6 bases from J, the gap between germline ends came to 11 bases. In germline, CDR1 is LNHDA, CDR2 SQIVND (reference sequence). The CDR3 covers 13 residues.

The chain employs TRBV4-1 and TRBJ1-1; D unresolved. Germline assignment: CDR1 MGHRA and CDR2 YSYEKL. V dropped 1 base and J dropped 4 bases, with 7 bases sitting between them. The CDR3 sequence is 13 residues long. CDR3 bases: TGCGCCAGCAGCCAAGCAATCGGCACTGAAGCTTTCTTT. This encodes CASSQAIGTEAFF.

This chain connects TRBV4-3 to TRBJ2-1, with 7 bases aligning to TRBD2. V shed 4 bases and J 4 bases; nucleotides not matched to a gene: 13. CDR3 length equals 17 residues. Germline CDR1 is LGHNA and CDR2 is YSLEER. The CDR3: CASSLSSGGRLYNEQFF. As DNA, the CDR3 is TGCGCCAGCAGCCTATCCTCGGGAGGTCGTTTATACAATGAGCAGTTCTTC.

The CDR3 region is CASSPEVAFYNEQFF. CDR3 DNA: TGTGCCAGCTCACCAGAGGTGGCATTCTACAATGAGCAGTTCTTC. The J gene is TRBJ2-1, the V gene TRBV18; D gene ambiguous. V lost 2 bases to trimming and J lost 3 bases, with 11 bases between them. Germline V gene lookup returns CDR1 KGHSH and CDR2 LQKENI. The CDR3 sequence is 15 residues long.

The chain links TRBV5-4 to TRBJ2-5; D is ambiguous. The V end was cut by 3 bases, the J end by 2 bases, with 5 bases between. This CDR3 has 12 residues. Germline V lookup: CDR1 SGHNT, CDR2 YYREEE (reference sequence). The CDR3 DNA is TGTGCCAGCAGCTGGGCACAAGAGACCCAGTACTTC. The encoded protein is CASSWAQETQYF.

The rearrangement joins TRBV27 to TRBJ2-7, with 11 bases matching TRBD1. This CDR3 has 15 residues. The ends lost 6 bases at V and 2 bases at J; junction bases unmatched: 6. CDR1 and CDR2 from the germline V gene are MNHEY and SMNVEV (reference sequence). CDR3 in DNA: TGTGCCAGCAGCCATTGGACAGGGGGCACCTACGAGCAGTACTTC. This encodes CASSHWTGGTYEQYF.

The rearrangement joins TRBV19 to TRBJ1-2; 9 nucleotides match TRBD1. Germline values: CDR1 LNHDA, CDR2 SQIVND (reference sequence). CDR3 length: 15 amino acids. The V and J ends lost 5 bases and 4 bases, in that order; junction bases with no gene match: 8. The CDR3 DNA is TGTGCCAGTAGTGAATCACAGGGGGCAATCTATGGCTACACCTTC. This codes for CASSESQGAIYGYTF.